This record concerns one TCR beta chain sequence. Its matching antigen is unknown. These data originate in a study of Ad26.COV2.S vaccination and SARS-CoV-2 variants. About the research overall: Dosing was one shot or two shots 56 days apart.

CDR1 is SGHKS and CDR2 is YYEKEE in the germline V gene (reference sequence). The CDR3 runs to 14 residues. The V end was cut by 2 bases, the J end by 1 base, with 9 bases between. The protocol was immunoSEQ multiplex PCR, while the TCRdb copy is restricted to in-frame clones and leaves out a portion. The profile shows about 400,000 clones, approximately 90% of them singletons. Study-wide results and limits: Vaccinees showed greater spike-specific TCR breadth than placebo recipients.

Treatment specified: approximately 18 received Ad26.COV2.S at low or high dose, single or two shots; roughly five received placebo; per-sample allocation not given. Collection of the samples took place on day 63 after the first injection of vaccine or placebo. The sequencing here drew on peripheral blood, taken in a trial of Ad26.COV2.S vaccine versus placebo. The chain employs TRBV5-5 and TRBJ1-1; D remains unclear. This TCR was sampled from a person aged 18-65 years who received the Ad26.COV2.S COVID-19 vaccine or a placebo. CDR3 sequence (DNA): TGTGCCAGCAGCTTCCTAGCGGGGAACACTGAAGCTTTCTTT. This sequence encodes CASSFLAGNTEAFF.